What follows is one T cell receptor beta chain and its context. The antigen remains unidentified. Use of 60 Vbeta and 13 Jbeta primers characterized the PCR. Assay: immunoSEQ multiplex PCR; the TCRdb copy retains only in-frame clones and omits some. Of 90,000 to 120,000 clones in the sample, approximately 80% were seen once. These data are taken from a study of cytomegalovirus exposure and HLA in healthy donors. Whole-study context: Among around 400 genotyped donors, roughly 81% fell in the Caucasian-associated ancestry cluster. Study outcomes and limitations: Near-uniform donor sequencing depth was presumed by presence/absence analyses.

With 6 bases clipped from V and 7 bases from J, the junction kept 3 bases outside the gene matches. CDR1 and CDR2 (germline): MNHEY, SMNVEV (reference sequence). This CDR3 has 12 residues. The sample was PBMCs. The receptor's source is a female donor in good health and CMV-seropositive. J is TRBJ1-5 and V is TRBV27; 7 nucleotides line up with TRBD1. The CDR3 is CASRTGVQPQHF. Written as DNA, the CDR3 is TGTGCCAGCAGAACAGGGGTCCAGCCCCAGCATTTT.